The 30 T cell receptor beta chains in this list originate from one sample, sequenced in a study of patients and donors after allogeneic stem cell transplantation. One entry per CDR3 protein results from TCRdb running MiXCR on the RT-PCR reads. Of 87,000 or so distinct CDR3 sequences in the sample, roughly 5.2% were seen once. The sample consisted of blood, either unsorted or a sorted T cell fraction (not recorded which). Receptors were obtained from a human donor who was either an allogeneic HSCT recipient or a stem cell or donor lymphocyte infusion donor (not recorded which). It is not recorded whose cells these are; they may come from a transplant donor.

This clonotype was picked up many times. This sequence joins TRBV5-1 and TRBJ1-1, with 7 bases that match TRBD1. Germline V CDR1 and CDR2: SGHRS, YFSETQ. The CDR3 runs 14 residues. With V trimmed by 0 bases and J by 5 bases, 4 bases remained unmatched. The CDR3 nucleotides are TGCGCCAGCAGCTTGGATACAGGGGTAACTGAAGCTTTCTTT. Protein product: CASSLDTGVTEAFF.

This clonotype was detected ten times or more. V is TRBV6-1 and J is TRBJ1-2; 7 bases agree with TRBD1. The V gene end was trimmed by 4 bases and the J gene end by 0 bases; junction bases not matched to a gene: 2. CDR1 and CDR2 (germline): MNHNS, SASEGT. This CDR3 comprises 14 residues. CDR3 amino acids: CASSAGTANYGYTF. The CDR3 bases are TGTGCCAGCAGTGCCGGGACAGCTAACTATGGCTACACCTTC.

This clonotype was seen at least ten times. The rearrangement uses TRBV5-5 and TRBJ2-3; possibly TRBD1 or TRBD2 for D (5 bases each). The CDR3 length is 16 residues. V was pared by 1 base and J by 0 bases, with 12 bases between. CDR1 and CDR2 (germline): SGHKS, YYEKEE (reference sequence). The CDR3 region has the DNA TGTGCCAGCAGCTTGCTAGTGGGGGTTAGCACAGATACGCAGTATTTT. Amino acid sequence: CASSLLVGVSTDTQYF. The full variable domain, with the rest looked up from reference TRBV5-5 and TRBJ2-3, is DAGVTQSPTHLIKTRGQQVTLRCSPISGHKSVSWYQQVLGQGPQFIFQYYEKEERGRGNFPDRFSARQFPNYSSELNVNALLLGDSALYLCASSLLVGVSTDTQYFGPGTRLTVL.

This clonotype was found many times. The chain carries TRBV20-1 and TRBJ2-1; possible D gene TRBD1, 6 bases. V was shortened by 2 bases and J by 0 bases, with 8 bases between the two germline ends. CDR1 and CDR2 (germline): DFQATT, SNEGSKA (reference sequence). The CDR3 is made up of 14 amino acids. The CDR3, as DNA: TGCAGTGCTAGAACAGGGAGCTCCTACAATGAGCAGTTCTTC. Translated, it gives CSARTGSSYNEQFF.

There are many counts of this clonotype. The V call is TRBV5-1, the J call TRBJ1-2; D is unresolved. Germline V lookup: CDR1 SGHRS, CDR2 YFSETQ. The ends were cut back, 2 bases at V and 1 base at J, with 15 bases in the middle. This CDR3 spans 16 amino acids. This CDR3 is CASSFGPGRFNYGYTF. CDR3 DNA sequence: TGCGCCAGCAGCTTCGGCCCCGGGAGGTTTAACTATGGCTACACCTTC.

This clonotype was seen ten or more times. This chain joins TRBV18 and TRBJ2-7; D may be TRBD2 (6 bases). In germline, CDR1 is KGHSH, CDR2 LQKENI. The V and J ends lost 6 bases and 6 bases respectively, with 15 bases between them. The CDR3 covers 13 residues. This CDR3 is CASSLFTSIEQYF. CDR3 in DNA: TGTGCCAGCTCCTTGTTCACTAGCATCGAGCAGTACTTC. The full variable domain, in which reference TRBV18 and TRBJ2-7 provide the parts outside the CDR3, is NAGVMQNPRHLVRRRGQEARLRCSPMKGHSHVYWYRQLPEEGLKFMVYLQKENIIDESGMPKERFSAEFPKEGPSILRIQQVVRGDSAAYFCASSLFTSIEQYFGPGTRLTVT.

This clonotype was detected many times. This chain links TRBV20-1 with TRBJ2-7; 10 bases are a match to TRBD2. The CDR3 contains 15 residues. CDR1 and CDR2 (germline): DFQATT, SNEGSKA (reference sequence). J gave up 7 bases and V 0 bases, and 9 bases lay outside the gene matches. CDR3 nucleotide sequence: TGCAGTGCTAGAGACAGCGGGAGGGCCGGCGGGGAGCAGTACTTC. The encoded protein is CSARDSGRAGGEQYF.

The sample holds many counts of this clonotype. The chain combines TRBV5-4 with TRBJ2-3, with TRBD2 matching over 12 bases. V shed 4 bases and J 1 base; nucleotides not matched to a gene: 1. CDR3 length: 15 residues. In germline, CDR1 is SGHNT, CDR2 YYREEE (reference sequence). The CDR3 DNA sequence: TGTGCCAGCAGCCCTAGCGGGAGGGGCACAGATACGCAGTATTTT. Amino acids: CASSPSGRGTDTQYF. The full variable domain, rest sourced from reference TRBV5-4 and TRBJ2-3, is ETGVTQSPTHLIKTRGQQVTLRCSSQSGHNTVSWYQQALGQGPQFIFQYYREEENGRGNFPPRFSGLQFPNYSSELNVNALELDDSALYLCASSPSGRGTDTQYFGPGTRLTVL.

The rearrangement links TRBV19 to TRBJ2-5, with 9 bases identical to TRBD1. The junction had 10 bases not matched to a gene; V was cut back by 5 bases and J by 0 bases. Germline loops: CDR1 LNHDA, CDR2 SQIVND (reference sequence). The CDR3 loop spans 17 amino acids. The chain's CDR3 is CASSPSTGGPYQETQYF. DNA for the CDR3: TGTGCCAGTAGTCCCTCAACAGGGGGCCCTTACCAAGAGACCCAGTACTTC.

The sample holds a few counts of this clonotype. V usage is TRBV20-1 and J usage is TRBJ2-7; 14 bases are a match to TRBD2. The CDR3 has 15 residues. Germline V gene lookup returns CDR1 DFQATT and CDR2 SNEGSKA (reference sequence). V dropped 0 bases and J dropped 5; count of bases not matched to a gene: 3. The CDR3 region has the DNA TGCAGTGCTAGAGATGGGACTAGCGGGAGACACGAGCAGTACTTC. Encoded protein: CSARDGTSGRHEQYF.

This clonotype was observed at least ten times. This chain connects TRBV7-3 to TRBJ2-1; 7 bases map to TRBD2. This CDR3 region has 14 residues. V lost 4 bases to trimming and J lost 7 bases; unmatched junction nucleotides: 7. Germline V gene lookup returns CDR1 SGHTA and CDR2 FQGTGA. The CDR3 nucleotides read TGTGCCAGCAGCTCGGGACTACCCGCGAATGAGCAGTTCTTC. It is translated as CASSSGLPANEQFF.

This clonotype was picked up many times. The chain recombines TRBV27 with TRBJ1-3; D remains unclear. CDR3 length: 15 amino acids. Germline V CDR1 and CDR2: MNHEY, SMNVEV (reference sequence). The V and J ends lost 5 bases and 0 bases respectively, with 11 bases between them. DNA for the CDR3: TGTGCCAGCAGTCCACGGAGTTCCTCTGGAAACACCATATATTTT. Protein product: CASSPRSSSGNTIYF.

This clonotype came up many times. The junction departs from germline at one end; a sequencing error may be responsible. The chain recombines TRBV3-1 with TRBJ2-7; 7 bases fit TRBD2. Germline CDR1 reads LGHDT; CDR2 reads YNNKEL (reference sequence). This CDR3 contains 10 residues. CDR3 sequence reads: CLGEGYEQYF. Here the CDR3 DNA reads TGCCTGGGGGAGGGCTACGAGCAGTACTTC.

This clonotype was detected many times. The rearrangement links TRBV2 to TRBJ2-2, with D hard to call. This CDR3 is 13 amino acids long. CDR1 and CDR2 from the germline V gene are SNHLY and FYNNEI. V lost 7 bases and J lost 4, with 10 bases in between. The CDR3 DNA is TGTGCCAGCAAAGGTAGATTCACCGGGGAGCTGTTTTTT. It encodes CASKGRFTGELFF.

This clonotype was seen a few times. This chain connects TRBV6-1 to TRBJ2-1; D might be TRBD1 or TRBD2, each matching 6 bases. Per the germline V gene, CDR1 is MNHNS and CDR2 is SASEGT. This CDR3 is built from 13 residues. V lost 7 bases and J 4 bases, leaving 11 bases between the germline ends. The CDR3 sequence is CASKEGGYNEQFF. CDR3 nucleotides: TGTGCCAGCAAGGAGGGGGGTTACAATGAGCAGTTCTTC.

The chain couples TRBV4-1 to TRBJ1-4; possibly TRBD1 for D (5 bases). The CDR3 runs 13 residues. Germline CDR1 MGHRA, CDR2 YSYEKL. The V end was cut by 7 bases, the J end by 7 bases, with 13 bases between. Written as DNA, the CDR3 is TGCGCCAGCACCGGGACTCCCAGTGAAAAACTGTTTTTT. It yields the protein CASTGTPSEKLFF.

This clonotype was recorded at least ten times. The V and J genes are TRBV20-1 and TRBJ2-5; the D gene is possibly TRBD1 (6 bases). Germline loops: CDR1 DFQATT, CDR2 SNEGSKA (reference sequence). With 4 bases removed from V and 2 bases from J, the gap between germline ends came to 17 bases. The CDR3 runs to 15 residues. CDR3 nucleotides: TGCAGTGCTACGTCGGGACAAGACTTACAAGAGACCCAGTACTTC. The encoded protein is CSATSGQDLQETQYF.

This sequence joins TRBV6-1 and TRBJ1-1, with unresolved D. This CDR3 contains 15 residues. Trimming removed 0 bases at V and 1 base at J, with 9 bases between. The germline V gene encodes CDR1 MNHNS and CDR2 SASEGT. CDR3 in amino acids: CASSEAAEGNTEAFF. The CDR3 DNA reads TGTGCCAGCAGTGAAGCAGCCGAAGGGAACACTGAAGCTTTCTTT.

The genes are TRBV30 and TRBJ2-3, with 7 nucleotides matching TRBD2. Germline assignment: CDR1 GTSNPN and CDR2 SVGIG (reference sequence). V shed 4 bases, J shed 2 bases, and the junction held 6 bases outside the gene matches. This CDR3 spans 14 amino acids. CDR3: CAWNRGRATDTQYF. The CDR3 DNA follows: TGTGCCTGGAATCGAGGGAGGGCCACAGATACGCAGTATTTT.

This clonotype was counted at least ten times. V and J are TRBV28 and TRBJ2-1; no clear D. With 8 bases removed from V and 5 bases from J, the gap between germline ends came to 10 bases. Germline CDR1 and CDR2: MDHEN and SYDVKM. CDR3 length equals 12 residues. CDR3 region: CASRSLNNEQFF. CDR3 coding DNA: TGTGCCAGCCGCTCCCTTAACAATGAGCAGTTCTTC.

This clonotype was detected many times. The chain couples TRBV7-2 to TRBJ2-7, with 8 bases fitting TRBD1. Germline V lookup: CDR1 SGHTA, CDR2 FQGNSA. The junction had 7 bases not matched to a gene; V was cut back by 3 bases and J by 3 bases. The CDR3 runs 15 residues. The CDR3 sequence is CASSFPQGADYEQYF. CDR3 nucleotides: TGTGCCAGCAGCTTTCCCCAGGGGGCGGACTACGAGCAGTACTTC.

This clonotype has more than one count but fewer than ten. The chain is built from TRBV6-6 and TRBJ2-3; D possibly corresponds to TRBD1 (6 bases). Germline CDR1 and CDR2: MNHNY and SVGAGI (reference sequence). This CDR3 contains 13 residues. Deletions cut 5 bases from V and 3 bases from J, with 9 bases between. CDR3 DNA: TGTGCCAGCAGTAAACAGGGAACAGATACGCAGTATTTT. Residues: CASSKQGTDTQYF.

The sample holds many counts of this clonotype. The genes are TRBV19 and TRBJ1-2; 11 nucleotides line up with TRBD1. The germline CDR1 and CDR2 sequences are LNHDA and SQIVND (reference sequence). Trimming at V came to 5 bases and at J to 2 bases, leaving 13 bases not matched to a gene. This CDR3 has 18 amino acids. In DNA, the CDR3 is TGTGCCAGTAGTTCTTCTTACCTCCGGGACAGGGGGAACTATGGCTACACCTTC. This codes for CASSSSYLRDRGNYGYTF.

This clonotype was seen at least ten times. The rearrangement uses TRBV18 and TRBJ2-1; 12 bases agree with TRBD2. Germline-derived CDR1 and CDR2 are KGHSH and LQKENI. CDR3 length: 17 amino acids. Germline trimming cut 0 bases from V and 4 bases from J; bases unmatched to any gene: 4. CDR3 loop: CASSPPRLAGEYNEQFF. DNA for the CDR3: TGTGCCAGCTCACCACCGCGACTAGCGGGAGAATACAATGAGCAGTTCTTC.

This clonotype was counted at least ten times. The V and J genes are TRBV10-2 and TRBJ2-1; D is perhaps TRBD1 or TRBD2 (5 bases each). Germline V CDR1 and CDR2: WSHSY, SAAADI. The V end was cut by 6 bases, the J end by 7 bases, with 28 bases between. The CDR3 runs 18 residues. CDR3 in DNA: TGCGCCAGCAGATCCGGGGCTTGGCGGAAGCTTACCGAAAATGAGCAGTTCTTC. Protein: CASRSGAWRKLTENEQFF.

This clonotype was counted many times. The J gene is TRBJ2-1, the V gene TRBV12-3 or TRBV12-4; D gene unclear. Trimming pared 2 bases from V and 0 bases from J, leaving 8 bases between. This CDR3 spans 15 amino acids. The CDR3 sequence: CASSLRAGSYNEQFF. CDR3 DNA sequence: TGTGCCAGCAGTTTAAGGGCAGGCTCCTACAATGAGCAGTTCTTC.

This clonotype was counted many times. The chain links TRBV7-9 to TRBJ2-1, with D perhaps matching TRBD2 (6 bases). CDR3 length equals 17 residues. The V gene's germline CDR1 is SEHNR and CDR2 FQNEAQ (reference sequence). Trimming cost V 5 bases and J 5 bases, with 22 bases left between them. The CDR3 nucleotides read TGTGCCAGCAGCCTCGGAGGGCTCGTAAGGTACAACAATGAGCAGTTCTTC. Translation gives CASSLGGLVRYNNEQFF.

This clonotype was counted ten times or more. V and J are TRBV18 and TRBJ1-3, with unresolved D. Germline values: CDR1 KGHSH, CDR2 LQKENI. The V gene lost 4 bases and the J gene lost 0 bases, with 7 bases spanning the gap. The CDR3 is 14 amino acids. The CDR3 here is CASSQDHSGNTIYF. CDR3 in DNA: TGTGCCAGCTCACAGGATCACTCTGGAAACACCATATATTTT.

The rearrangement joins TRBV9 to TRBJ2-7; D may correspond to TRBD1 or TRBD2 (5 bases each). The CDR3 length is 12 residues. Germline-derived CDR1 and CDR2 are SGDLS and YYNGEE. Trimming removed 4 bases at V and 12 bases at J, with 17 bases between. Written as DNA, the CDR3 is TGTGCCAGCAGCCCCGGGGTTGACAGCCTGTACTTC. Protein sequence: CASSPGVDSLYF.

Judged by abundance, this clonotype is medium-sized. The chain recombines TRBV28 with TRBJ2-7; 7 bases agree with TRBD1. The V and J ends lost 6 bases and 2 bases, in that order; junction bases with no gene match: 7. In germline, CDR1 is MDHEN, CDR2 SYDVKM. The CDR3 length is 14 residues. The CDR3 sequence: CASRTRGTAYEQYF. In DNA form, the CDR3 reads TGTGCCAGCAGAACCCGAGGGACAGCCTACGAGCAGTACTTC.